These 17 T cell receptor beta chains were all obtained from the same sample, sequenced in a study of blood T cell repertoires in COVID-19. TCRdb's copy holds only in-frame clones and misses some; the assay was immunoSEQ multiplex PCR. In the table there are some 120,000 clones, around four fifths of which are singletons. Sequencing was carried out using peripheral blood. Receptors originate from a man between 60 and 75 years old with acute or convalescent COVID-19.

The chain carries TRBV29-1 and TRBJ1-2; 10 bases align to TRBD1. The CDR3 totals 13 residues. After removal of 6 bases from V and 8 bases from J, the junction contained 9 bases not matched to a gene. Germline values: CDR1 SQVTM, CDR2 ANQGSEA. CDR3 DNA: TGCAGCGTCCTAGACAGGGGGCCGGGCGGCTACACCTTC. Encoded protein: CSVLDRGPGGYTF.

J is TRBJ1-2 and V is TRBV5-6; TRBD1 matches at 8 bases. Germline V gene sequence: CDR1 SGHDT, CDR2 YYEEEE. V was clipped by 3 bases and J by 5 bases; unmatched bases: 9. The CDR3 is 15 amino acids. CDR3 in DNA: TGTGCCAGCAGCTCGAGACAGGGGAGCAGGTATGGCTACACCTTC. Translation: CASSSRQGSRYGYTF.

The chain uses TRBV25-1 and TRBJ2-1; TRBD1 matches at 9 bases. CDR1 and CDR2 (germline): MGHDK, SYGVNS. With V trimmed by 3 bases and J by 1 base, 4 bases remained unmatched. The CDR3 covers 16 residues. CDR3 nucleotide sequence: TGTGCCAGCAGTGATGAGGGACAGGGATCCTACAATGAGCAGTTCTTC. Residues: CASSDEGQGSYNEQFF.

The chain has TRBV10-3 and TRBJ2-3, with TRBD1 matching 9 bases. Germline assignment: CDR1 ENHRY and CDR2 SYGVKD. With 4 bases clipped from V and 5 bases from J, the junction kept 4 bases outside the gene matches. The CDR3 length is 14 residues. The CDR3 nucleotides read TGTGCCATCAGTGCCCCGGACAGGGGAGATACGCAGTATTTT. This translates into CAISAPDRGDTQYF.

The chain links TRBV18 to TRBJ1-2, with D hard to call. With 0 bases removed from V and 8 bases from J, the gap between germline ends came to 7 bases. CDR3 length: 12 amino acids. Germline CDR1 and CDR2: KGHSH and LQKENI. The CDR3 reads CASSPPAGGYTF. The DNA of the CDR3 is TGTGCCAGCTCACCACCGGCGGGGGGCTACACCTTC.

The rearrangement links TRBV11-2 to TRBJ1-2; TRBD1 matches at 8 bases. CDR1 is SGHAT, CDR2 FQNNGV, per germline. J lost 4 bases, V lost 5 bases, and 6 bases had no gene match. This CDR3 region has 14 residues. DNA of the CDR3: TGTGCCAGCAGCGACACAGGGGGGGGCTATGGCTACACCTTC. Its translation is CASSDTGGGYGYTF.

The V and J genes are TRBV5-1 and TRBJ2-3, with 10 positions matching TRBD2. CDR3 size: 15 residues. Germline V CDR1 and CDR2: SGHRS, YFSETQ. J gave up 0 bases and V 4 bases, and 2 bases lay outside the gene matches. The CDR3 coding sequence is TGCGCCAGCAGCAATAGCGGGGGGAGCACAGATACGCAGTATTTT. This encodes CASSNSGGSTDTQYF.

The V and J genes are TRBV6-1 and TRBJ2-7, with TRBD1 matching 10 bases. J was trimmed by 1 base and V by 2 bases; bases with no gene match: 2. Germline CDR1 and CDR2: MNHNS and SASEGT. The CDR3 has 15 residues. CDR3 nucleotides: TGTGCCAGCAGTGAACGGGGACAGGGGTCCTACGAGCAGTACTTC. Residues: CASSERGQGSYEQYF.

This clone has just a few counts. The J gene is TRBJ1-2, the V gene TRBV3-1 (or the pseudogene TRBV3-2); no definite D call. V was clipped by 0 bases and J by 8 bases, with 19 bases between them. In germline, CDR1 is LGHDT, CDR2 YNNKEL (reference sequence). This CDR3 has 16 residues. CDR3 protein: CASSQERLFPPAGYTF. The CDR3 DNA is TGTGCCAGCAGCCAAGAGAGACTCTTCCCACCGGCAGGCTACACCTTC.

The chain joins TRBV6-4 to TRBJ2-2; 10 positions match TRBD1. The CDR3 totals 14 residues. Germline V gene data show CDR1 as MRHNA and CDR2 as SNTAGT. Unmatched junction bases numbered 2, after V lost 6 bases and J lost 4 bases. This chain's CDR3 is CASSGQGGTGELFF. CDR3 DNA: TGTGCCAGCAGCGGACAGGGGGGCACCGGGGAGCTGTTTTTT.

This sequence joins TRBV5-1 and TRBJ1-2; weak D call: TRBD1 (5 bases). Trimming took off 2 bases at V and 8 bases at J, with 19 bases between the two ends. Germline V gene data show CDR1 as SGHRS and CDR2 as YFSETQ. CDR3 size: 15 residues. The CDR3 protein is CASSLGAPQTEGYTF. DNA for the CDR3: TGCGCCAGCAGCTTAGGGGCCCCCCAAACGGAGGGCTACACCTTC.

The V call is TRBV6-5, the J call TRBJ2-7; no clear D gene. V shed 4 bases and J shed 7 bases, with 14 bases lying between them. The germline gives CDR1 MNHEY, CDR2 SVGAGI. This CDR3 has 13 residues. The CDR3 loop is CASSFPASMEQYF. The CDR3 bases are TGTGCCAGCAGTTTCCCGGCTAGTATGGAGCAGTACTTC.

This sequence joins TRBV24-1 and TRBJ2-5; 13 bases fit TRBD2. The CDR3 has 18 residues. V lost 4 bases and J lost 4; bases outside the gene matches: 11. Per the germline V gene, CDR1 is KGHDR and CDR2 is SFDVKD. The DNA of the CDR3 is TGTGCCACCAGTGACAAACCCGGGACTAGCGGGATAATAGAGACCCAGTACTTC. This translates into CATSDKPGTSGIIETQYF.

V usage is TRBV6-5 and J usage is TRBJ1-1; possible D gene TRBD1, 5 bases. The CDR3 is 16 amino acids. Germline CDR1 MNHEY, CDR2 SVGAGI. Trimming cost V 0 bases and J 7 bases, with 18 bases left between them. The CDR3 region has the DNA TGTGCCAGCAGTTACTCGATTCCGGGGGTAAAAGGTGAAGCTTTCTTT. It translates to CASSYSIPGVKGEAFF.

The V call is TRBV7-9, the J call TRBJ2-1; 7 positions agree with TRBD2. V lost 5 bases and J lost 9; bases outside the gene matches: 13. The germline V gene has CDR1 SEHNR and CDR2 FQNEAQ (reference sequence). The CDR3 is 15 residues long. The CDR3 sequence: CASSRASGFWVEQFF. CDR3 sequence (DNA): TGTGCCAGCAGCCGAGCTAGCGGTTTCTGGGTTGAGCAGTTCTTC.

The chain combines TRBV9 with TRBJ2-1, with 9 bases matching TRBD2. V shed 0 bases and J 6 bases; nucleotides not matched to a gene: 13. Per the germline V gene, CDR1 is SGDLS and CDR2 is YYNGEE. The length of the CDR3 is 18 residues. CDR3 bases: TGTGCCAGCAGCGTAGCACTCGGGACGCGGGAGGGCCTCAATGAGCAGTTCTTC. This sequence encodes CASSVALGTREGLNEQFF.

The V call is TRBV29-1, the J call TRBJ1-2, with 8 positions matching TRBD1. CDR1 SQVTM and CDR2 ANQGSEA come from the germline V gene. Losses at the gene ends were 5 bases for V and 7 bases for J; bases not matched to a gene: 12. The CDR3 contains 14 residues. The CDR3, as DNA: TGCAGCGTTTCCAGGGGGACAGGCTTCGGTGGCTACACCTTC. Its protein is CSVSRGTGFGGYTF.